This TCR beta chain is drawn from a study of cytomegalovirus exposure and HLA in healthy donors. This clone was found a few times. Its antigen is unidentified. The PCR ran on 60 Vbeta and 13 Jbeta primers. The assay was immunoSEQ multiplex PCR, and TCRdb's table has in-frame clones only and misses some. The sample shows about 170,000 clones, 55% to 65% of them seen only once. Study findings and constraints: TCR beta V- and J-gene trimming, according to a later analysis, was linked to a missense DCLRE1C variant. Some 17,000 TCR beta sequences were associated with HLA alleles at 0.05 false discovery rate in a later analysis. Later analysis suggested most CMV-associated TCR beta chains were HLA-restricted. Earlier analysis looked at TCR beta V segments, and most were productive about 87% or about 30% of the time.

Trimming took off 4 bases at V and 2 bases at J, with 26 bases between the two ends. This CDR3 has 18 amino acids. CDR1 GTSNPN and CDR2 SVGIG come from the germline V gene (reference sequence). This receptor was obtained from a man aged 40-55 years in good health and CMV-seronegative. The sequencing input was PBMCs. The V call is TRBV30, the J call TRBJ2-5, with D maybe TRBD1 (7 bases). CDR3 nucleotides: TGTGCCTGGACCGATCCATCGGCCAGGGGGGCCTCGCAAGAGACCCAGTACTTC. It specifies CAWTDPSARGASQETQYF.